This T cell receptor (beta chain) originates from a study of T and B cells in COVID-19 patients (dated by TCRdb to between 2020 and 2021). About the full investigation: Using TRB and IGH repertoire sequencing of peripheral blood, the study characterized adaptive immunity in COVID-19 patients who had active infection or had recovered. A recovered cohort was made up of 19 patients contributing roughly 20 samples, mostly after mild to moderate COVID-19 managed as outpatients. The recovered cohort had a median age of about 34 years, compared with 67 years in the active-infection cohort. In the active-infection cohort, about 65% of the roughly 20 patients were critically ill and required mechanical ventilation or ECMO. Of the approximately 22 patients in the active-infection cohort, about 17 had comorbidities associated with unfavorable COVID-19 outcome. The repository of TCR and BCR sequences included some 70 time points from more than 35 patients, and more than 7 million TCR sequences were analysed. A couple of patients were included in both the recovered and active cohorts because samples were available from active disease and after recovery. For the repertoire analyses, the comparison was an age-matched reference group of roughly 37 healthy donors who were negative for COVID-19 antibodies. As many as 9 follow-up blood samples were taken per patient, and some of the samples covered different disease stages within the same individual. What the work shows at the level of the full study, not this receptor alone: Few blood samples were available from mildly ill patients while symptoms were present, and early samples from severe cases were likewise scarce. Patients with COVID-19 were reported to show strongly skewed TRBV/TRBJ gene usage. It was stated that prospective validation of the reported TCR clusters was required before the clusters could be put to clinical use. Specific T cell subsets (CD4+/Treg/CD8+) and sorted SARS-CoV-2-responsive or tetramer+ T cells had not yet been sequenced, and the corresponding sequencing experiments were ongoing. The cohort was considered too small to assess HLA contributions to COVID-19 susceptibility or severity. TRB repertoires were found to be highly clonal in active COVID-19, whereas diversity and richness at recovery were found to rise above healthy donor levels. The recovered cohort had 2,000 or so exclusive TCR clusters, including around 30 low-pGen clusters.

Germline trimming amounts to 0 bases on V and 3 bases on J, with 4 as the count of junction bases outside the gene matches. The CDR3 goes from the cysteine to the phenylalanine over 15 residues. The CDR3 DNA has 45 bases and is translated from base 1. CDR1 and CDR2 were assigned from the germline V gene as SGHDT and YYEEEE. The instrument given in TCRdb is Illumina MiSeq. Multiplex PCR with BIOMED2 TRB-A/B primer pools was used to amplify TRB rearrangements. Illumina-compatible adapters and 7-nucleotide sample barcodes were attached to the amplicons through two consecutive PCRs. Phusion HS II polymerase was used for all library PCRs. The amplicons were purified from gel with the NucleoSpin Gel and PCR Clean-up kit, measured on Qubit, and then pooled at roughly 4 nM. Amplicon pool quality was checked on an Agilent 2100 Bioanalyzer before Illumina next-generation sequencing. Concerning the study's data processing: TRB rearrangements were annotated with MiXCR 3.0.8 using the default MiXCR reference library. Non-productive reads and sequences with fewer than 2 reads were excluded, and each unique CDR3 nucleotide sequence counted as one clone. Clonality, diversity, richness and V-J gene usage were computed in R 3.5.1. GLIPH2 was used to cluster TCRs based on CDR3 similarity, and OLGA was used to calculate the generation probabilities. GLIPH2 clusters were kept only if they contained at least four unique TCR clonotypes found in at least three individuals. TCRdb reprocessing: public reads trimmed at Q25 with fastp, clones called with MiXCR, in-frame beta chains kept. Identical CDR3 proteins give one entry, which carries the most common genes and DNA. These V and J calls rely on TCRdb rather than the paper's analysis. The sample profile shows over 10,000 distinct CDR3 sequences; 25% of them were found once. The ten largest clonotypes hold 3.5% to 5% of the sample.

There are many counts of this clonotype. Its antigen remains undetermined. There are no base qualities to consult, and no much larger clone falls within one base. Genomic DNA extracted from blood, in amounts of roughly 250-550 ng, served as the starting material for amplifying TRB repertoires. The sample was blood. This chain is built from TRBV5-6 and TRBJ2-7, with TRBD1 identical over 9 junction bases. This TCR was sampled from a human donor who had recovered from COVID-19. In nucleotides, the sequence is TGTGCCAGCAGCTTGGATTGGACAGGGGACTACGAGCAGTACTTC. This yields the protein CASSLDWTGDYEQYF.